This record concerns one T cell receptor beta chain sequence. What it recognizes is unknown. The PCR employed 60 Vbeta primers together with 13 Jbeta primers. Generated by immunoSEQ multiplex PCR, the TCRdb table keeps only in-frame clones and is missing some. Of some 150,000 clones detected, roughly three quarters appear once; the ten largest clones hold about 2.2%. The record originates from a study of cytomegalovirus exposure and HLA in healthy donors. Looked up from germline, CDR1 is MNHEY and CDR2 is SMNVEV (reference sequence). Unmatched junction bases numbered 2, after V lost 2 bases and J lost 1 base. The CDR3 has 15 residues. General study findings and limits: Near-uniform donor sequencing depth was presumed by presence/absence analyses.

The V and J genes are TRBV27 and TRBJ2-3, with 8 nucleotides matching TRBD1. Sequenced: PBMCs. The clonotype was recovered from a woman in her fifties or sixties in good health and CMV-seronegative. This CDR3 reads CASSLGDRRTDTQYF. In DNA, the CDR3 is TGTGCCAGCAGTTTAGGGGACAGGCGCACAGATACGCAGTATTTT.